The sequence of this TCR beta chain was determined in a study of T cell repertoires in cytomegalovirus infection. Study-level background: CMV infection together with matching HLA type was indicated by public TCR beta signatures.

TCRdb processed the reads anew with MiXCR; each CDR3 protein has one entry. The table includes approximately 750,000 distinct CDR3 sequences, approximately 40% detected once. The CDR3 runs to 16 residues. Between the trimmed V and J ends, which lost 0 bases and 6 bases, there was a span of 15 bases. Per the germline V gene, CDR1 is SEHNR and CDR2 is FQNEAQ (reference sequence). Regarding this clonotype: What it binds is unknown.

Study-level results: Totalled public TCR beta family frequency picked out people who carried CMV plus the relevant HLA. There were HLA-C-restricted CMV-specific TCR beta clonotypes dominating the ex vivo response.

This rearrangement joins TRBV7-9 to TRBJ1-5, with a weak D call TRBD1 (6 bases). The clonotype originates from a human donor in good health (CMV status not recorded). Some clones in this sample may be carry-over from other donors' samples. Sequences were obtained from PBMCs. DNA for the CDR3: TGTGCCAGCAGCTTAGCGCTTGGGGGGGCTAGTCAGCCCCAGCATTTT. This sequence encodes CASSLALGGASQPQHF.